The next 13 T cell receptor beta chains were all read from a single sample in a study of OX40 agonist ivuxolimab in advanced cancers. Using immunoSEQ multiplex PCR, the repertoire was profiled, and TCRdb retains in-frame clones only, with some absent. The sample carries under 20,000 clones, just under 75% recorded once. The sequenced sample was CD4+ or CD8+ T cells sorted from blood, obtained in a trial of the OX40 agonist ivuxolimab. These receptors originate from an adult with an advanced solid tumor such as melanoma, head and neck, liver or kidney cancer.

The chain is built from TRBV19 and TRBJ1-5; D is ambiguous. The CDR3 is 13 residues long. The germline V gene encodes CDR1 LNHDA and CDR2 SQIVND (reference sequence). The ends were cut back, 0 bases at V and 4 bases at J, with 4 bases in the middle. The CDR3 here is CASSIEGNQPQHF. CDR3 sequence (DNA): TGTGCCAGTAGTATAGAAGGGAATCAGCCCCAGCATTTT.

The chain carries TRBV7-2 and TRBJ2-7, with 7 bases that match TRBD2. This CDR3 is 15 amino acids long. Losses at the gene ends were 1 base for V and 3 bases for J; bases not matched to a gene: 6. The germline V gene encodes CDR1 SGHTA and CDR2 FQGNSA. Here the CDR3 reads CASSLEIAGNYEQYF. In DNA form, the CDR3 reads TGTGCCAGCAGCTTAGAAATAGCGGGCAACTACGAGCAGTACTTC. The complete variable domain, with remaining parts taken from reference TRBV7-2 and TRBJ2-7, reads GAGVSQSPSNKVTEKGKDVELRCDPISGHTALYWYRQSLGQGLEFLIYFQGNSAPDKSGLPSDRFSAERTGGSVSTLTIQRTQQEDSAVYLCASSLEIAGNYEQYFGPGTRLTVT.

This chain joins TRBV6-6 and TRBJ2-7; D remains unclear. The V end was cut by 6 bases, the J end by 2 bases, with 20 bases between. The CDR3 has 16 amino acids. Germline-derived CDR1 and CDR2 are MNHNY and SVGAGI (reference sequence). In DNA form, the CDR3 reads TGTGCCAGCAGCCCTCCGGCCCTATCGATTACCTACGAGCAGTACTTC. Translated, it gives CASSPPALSITYEQYF.

About this clone: Its ends do not fully match the called genes, so a read error is possible. The rearrangement joins TRBV7-9 to TRBJ1-1; no clear D gene. Germline CDR1 is SEHNR and CDR2 is FQNEAQ (reference sequence). This CDR3 has 10 residues. The CDR3 sequence: CASSFEERIF. CDR3 bases: TGTGCCAGCAGCTTCGAGGAAAGGATCTTT.

J is TRBJ1-4 and V is TRBV5-5; D gene unclear. V was cut by 0 bases and J by 8 bases, with 2 bases left in between. Germline V gives CDR1 SGHKS, CDR2 YYEKEE (reference sequence). The CDR3 has 11 residues. Written as DNA, the CDR3 is TGTGCCAGCAGCTTGGAAGAAAAACTGTTTTTT. This codes for CASSLEEKLFF.

This clone appeared once. The chain carries TRBV19 and TRBJ1-5, with D possibly matching TRBD1 (6 bases). The CDR3 is made up of 14 amino acids. V was cut by 2 bases and J by 6 bases, with 11 bases left in between. The germline CDR1 and CDR2 sequences are LNHDA and SQIVND (reference sequence). CDR3 sequence: CASSIRQAGQPQHF. CDR3 nucleotide sequence: TGTGCCAGTAGTATAAGACAGGCCGGTCAGCCCCAGCATTTT.

The chain joins TRBV5-6 to TRBJ2-7, with a weak D call TRBD1 (5 bases). CDR1 and CDR2 from the germline V gene are SGHDT and YYEEEE. There are 14 residues in the CDR3. Trimming pared 0 bases from V and 3 bases from J, leaving 10 bases between. The CDR3: CASSLGQKFYEQYF. DNA for the CDR3: TGTGCCAGCAGCTTGGGACAGAAGTTCTACGAGCAGTACTTC.

The chain links TRBV28 to TRBJ2-7; D is perhaps TRBD1 (6 bases). CDR3 length: 14 residues. Germline V lookup: CDR1 MDHEN, CDR2 SYDVKM. Trimming left V 5 bases short and J 3 bases short, with 14 bases between. DNA for the CDR3: TGTGCCAGCAGTCTAGGACAGTCTTACTACGAGCAGTACTTC. It specifies CASSLGQSYYEQYF.

Regarding this clone: One end of the junction does not line up with germline, which may come from a read error. J is TRBJ1-3 and V is TRBV9, with D perhaps TRBD1 (6 bases). This CDR3 has 14 residues. CDR1 is SGDLS and CDR2 is YYNGEE in the germline V gene. The CDR3 reads CASSATGPANIIYF. The CDR3 coding sequence is TGTGCCAGCAGCGCAACAGGGCCAGCGAACATCATATATTTT.

This chain uses TRBV7-2 with TRBJ2-2, with D unclear. This CDR3 contains 13 residues. Germline V gene sequence: CDR1 SGHTA, CDR2 FQGNSA. Trimming took off 3 bases at V and 5 bases at J, with 7 bases between the two ends. CDR3 sequence reads: CASSLELTGELFF. The CDR3 DNA reads as TGTGCCAGCAGCTTGGAGTTAACCGGGGAGCTGTTTTTT.

Ten or more counts support this clone. The CDR3 region is CASRLLDPNQPQHF. CDR3 coding DNA: TGTGCCAGCAGACTCCTGGACCCCAATCAGCCCCAGCATTTT. The V gene is TRBV27, the J gene TRBJ1-5, with D uncertain. The CDR3 is 14 amino acids. Trimming pared 6 bases from V and 3 bases from J, leaving 12 bases between. Germline assignment: CDR1 MNHEY and CDR2 SMNVEV (reference sequence).

This chain connects TRBV18 to TRBJ2-7; 8 bases fit TRBD1. The CDR3 runs to 14 residues. Germline CDR1 KGHSH, CDR2 LQKENI. Trimming at V came to 6 bases and at J to 4 bases, leaving 8 bases not matched to a gene. The CDR3 region has the DNA TGTGCCAGCTCCCTGGACAGGGCTTGGTACGAGCAGTACTTC. Protein: CASSLDRAWYEQYF. The entire variable domain, with the rest obtained from reference TRBV18 and TRBJ2-7, is as follows: NAGVMQNPRHLVRRRGQEARLRCSPMKGHSHVYWYRQLPEEGLKFMVYLQKENIIDESGMPKERFSAEFPKEGPSILRIQQVVRGDSAAYFCASSLDRAWYEQYFGPGTRLTVT.

This clone was found a few times. The genes are TRBV4-2 and TRBJ1-2; D is possibly TRBD1 (5 bases). Germline V gene lookup returns CDR1 LGHNA and CDR2 YNFKEQ. Trimming stripped 4 bases from V and 7 bases from J, with 16 bases between. CDR3 length: 14 amino acids. The CDR3 nucleotides read TGTGCCAGCAGCCCCTTGGAGGGGCCTGTTGGCTACACCTTC. This gives the protein CASSPLEGPVGYTF.